These 3 T cell receptor beta chains were all obtained from the same sample, sequenced in a study of cytomegalovirus exposure and HLA in healthy donors. The assay was immunoSEQ multiplex PCR, and TCRdb's table has in-frame clones only and misses some. There are some 200,000 clones in the sample; about 80% occur only once, and about 2.8% lies in the top ten. The sequenced sample was PBMCs. These receptors were collected from a woman aged 18-29 years in good health and CMV-seropositive.

Written as DNA, the CDR3 is TGTGCCAGCAGCGAAAGGTGGGGCGGAATCCCGAACAATGAGCAGTTCTTC. Amino acid sequence: CASSERWGGIPNNEQFF. The rearrangement uses TRBV6-1 and TRBJ2-1; weak D call: TRBD1 (5 bases). CDR3 length: 17 residues. With 6 bases removed from V and 5 bases from J, the gap between germline ends came to 23 bases. The germline gives CDR1 MNHNS, CDR2 SASEGT.

CDR3 sequence (DNA): TGTGCCAGCAGTGGCACTAGCGGGGGGGCGTGGGAGACCCAGTACTTC. It codes for CASSGTSGGAWETQYF. The chain joins TRBV6-1 to TRBJ2-5; 13 bases agree with TRBD2. CDR1 is MNHNS, CDR2 SASEGT, per germline. The CDR3 runs 16 residues. Trimming removed 4 bases from V and 5 bases from J; junction bases left unmatched: 7.

The rearrangement uses TRBV25-1 and TRBJ1-1; D remains ambiguous. Germline-derived CDR1 and CDR2 are MGHDK and SYGVNS. The V end was cut by 5 bases, the J end by 3 bases, with 13 bases between. This CDR3 region has 14 residues. CDR3 sequence: CASSISSGDTEAFF. CDR3 nucleotides: TGTGCCAGCAGTATCTCCTCCGGGGACACTGAAGCTTTCTTT. Full variable domain (missing parts from reference TRBV25-1 and TRBJ1-1): EADIYQTPRYLVIGTGKKITLECSQTMGHDKMYWYQQDPGMELHLIHYSYGVNSTEKGDLSSESTVSRIRTEHFPLTLESARPSHTSQYLCASSISSGDTEAFFGQGTRLTVV.